These T cell receptor beta chains were read from a single sample in a study of blood T cell repertoires in COVID-19. Sequenced by immunoSEQ multiplex PCR; TCRdb stores in-frame clones only, minus some. Here the sample spans roughly 240,000 clones, around nine tenths being singletons. Sample: peripheral blood. The receptors were sampled from a woman aged 55-69 years who had recovered from COVID-19. Both conserved end residues are part of each CDR3. D genes are given only for firm matches. Some rows have no size entry. The others give once, few or many, or a class for an expanded clone.

>TRBV14|TRBJ2-3|.|.
CASSQGRATDTQYF
TGTGCCAGCAGCCAAGGGCGAGCGACAGATACGCAGTATTTT
>TRBV5-1|TRBJ2-5|TRBD1|.
CASSLEGRQGLETQYF
TGCGCCAGCAGCTTGGAGGGAAGACAGGGCCTGGAGACCCAGTACTTC
>TRBV28|TRBJ1-2|TRBD1|once
CASSAGQGVGGYTF
TGTGCCAGCAGTGCCGGACAGGGGGTGGGTGGCTACACCTTC
>TRBV19|TRBJ2-7|TRBD1|.
CASTTGQGASYEQYF
TGTGCCAGTACCACTGGACAGGGTGCCTCCTACGAGCAGTACTTC
>TRBV5-1|TRBJ2-7|.|.
CASSLTGSFSYEQYF
TGCGCCAGCAGCTTGACAGGGTCCTTCTCCTACGAGCAGTACTTC
>TRBV5-1|TRBJ1-1|TRBD1|.
CASSWDRPNTEAFF
TGCGCCAGCAGCTGGGACAGACCGAACACTGAAGCTTTCTTT
>TRBV9|TRBJ2-7|.|.
CASSATGTQFSYEQYF
TGTGCCAGCAGCGCGACCGGGACACAGTTCTCCTACGAGCAGTACTTC
>TRBV12-3/TRBV12-4|TRBJ2-7|.|.
CASSFTGYEQYF
TGTGCCAGCAGTTTTACAGGGTACGAGCAGTACTTC
>TRBV12-3/TRBV12-4|TRBJ1-2|.|.
CASSFNRRYGYTF
TGTGCCAGCAGTTTTAACAGGCGCTATGGCTACACCTTC
>TRBV28|TRBJ2-7|TRBD1|.
CASSRDRGLAFPGTYEQYF
TGTGCCAGCAGTAGGGACAGGGGGCTGGCATTTCCTGGTACCTACGAGCAGTACTTC
>TRBV19|TRBJ2-2|.|once
CASSIRGTGELFF
TGTGCCAGTAGTATAAGGGGAACCGGGGAGCTGTTTTTT